Detailed here is one T cell receptor beta chain. Clones were sequenced by immunoSEQ multiplex PCR, and TCRdb holds only the in-frame ones, with some missing. The data contain tens of thousands of clones, under 95% of them seen just once; the ten biggest clones take up less than 3.5%. V shed 2 bases and J shed 5 bases, with 25 bases lying between them. This CDR3 is built from 18 residues. The V gene's germline CDR1 is SSHAT and CDR2 FNYEAQ (reference sequence). This record belongs to a study of T cell changes during pregnancy in multiple sclerosis. The source material was CD8+ T cells from peripheral blood mononuclear cells, sampled in the second trimester of pregnancy. This chain links TRBV7-7 with TRBJ2-7; TRBD1 is a possible D gene (6 bases). This TCR was recovered from a female donor with multiple sclerosis, enrolled in a pregnancy study. The CDR3 sequence: CASSLLSLGSWYRDEQYF. The CDR3 DNA reads TGTGCCAGCAGCTTACTCTCACTGGGTTCTTGGTACAGGGACGAGCAGTACTTC.